This T cell receptor beta chain was identified in a study of response to subunit inactivated influenza vaccine (dated by TCRdb to 2016 to 2019). With regard to the full study: To follow how T cells responded to a trivalent subunit inactivated influenza vaccine, the researchers relied on deep quantitative profiling of the T cell receptor repertoire. Findings and caveats that apply to the study as a whole: It was suggested by the authors that each seasonal influenza vaccination may recruit only a limited number of new T cells.

Library generation was performed with RT-PCR. The listed sequencing device is Illumina HiSeq 2500. TCRdb applied fastp at Q25 and MiXCR to the public reads, then kept only in-frame beta chains. Every entry covers one CDR3 protein and lists the most common genes and DNA from its rows. Within this sample are more than 400,000 distinct CDR3 sequences, with roughly 7.6% of them counted one time only. The ten largest clones take up approximately 14% of the sample. The germline V and J ends show losses of 5 bases and 0 bases respectively, and no gene match explains 11 bases of the junction. From a lookup of the germline V gene, CDR1 and CDR2 are SNHLY and FYNNEI. The CDR3 runs 19 residues from the cysteine to the phenylalanine. The CDR3 DNA has 57 bases and is translated from base 1. In the case of this clonotype: What this receptor recognizes is not known. Base qualities are missing; no much larger clone stands one base away.

This receptor was identified in a man aged 50 to 75 who received an inactivated influenza vaccine. Donor details come from another sample of the same person, matched by shared clones. The rearrangement combines TRBV2 with TRBJ2-4; 12 bases in between match TRBD2. This specimen was PBMCs from blood, taken less than 30 months after vaccination. This receptor carries the CDR3 CASSKTSGGTGVAKNIQYF. The DNA sequence is as follows: TGTGCCAGCAGTAAGACTAGCGGGGGCACCGGGGTAGCCAAAAACATTCAGTACTTC.